The source of this T cell receptor (beta chain) is a study of graft-versus-host responses after intestinal transplantation. Measured with immunoSEQ multiplex PCR; TCRdb has only the in-frame clones, and not every one. The sample consists of around 90,000 clones, around 90% of them appearing once. V was clipped by 0 bases and J by 0 bases, with 6 bases between them. The germline V gene encodes CDR1 MNHEY and CDR2 SVGAGI. This CDR3 is built from 15 residues. Concerning this clone itself: What it binds is unknown.

This receptor was obtained from a human donor who received an intestinal transplant. Sequenced material: unstimulated CD4+ T cells sorted from spleen or lymph node cells, taken before intestinal transplant. This rearrangement joins TRBV6-5 to TRBJ1-3; unclear D gene. The CDR3 DNA follows: TGTGCCAGCAGTTACTCAATCCGCTCTGGAAACACCATATATTTT. Protein product: CASSYSIRSGNTIYF.